This T cell receptor beta chain was found in a study of CD8 T cells in ankylosing spondylitis. TCRdb independently ran MiXCR on the 5' RACE reads; one entry per CDR3 protein. The sample lists around 120,000 distinct CDR3 sequences; roughly 9% were seen once. Sequencing was carried out using blood, either unsorted or a sorted T cell fraction (not recorded which). The clonotype comes from a male donor with ankylosing spondylitis or in good health (not recorded which).

The CDR3 here is CSARQLAGELGQYF. The CDR3 DNA reads as TGCAGTGCTAGACAACTAGCGGGAGAACTAGGGCAGTACTTC. The rearrangement joins TRBV20-1 to TRBJ2-7; the match to TRBD2 covers 11 bases. CDR1 is DFQATT, CDR2 SNEGSKA, per germline (reference sequence). V shed 2 bases and J 9 bases; nucleotides not matched to a gene: 9. The CDR3 has 14 residues.